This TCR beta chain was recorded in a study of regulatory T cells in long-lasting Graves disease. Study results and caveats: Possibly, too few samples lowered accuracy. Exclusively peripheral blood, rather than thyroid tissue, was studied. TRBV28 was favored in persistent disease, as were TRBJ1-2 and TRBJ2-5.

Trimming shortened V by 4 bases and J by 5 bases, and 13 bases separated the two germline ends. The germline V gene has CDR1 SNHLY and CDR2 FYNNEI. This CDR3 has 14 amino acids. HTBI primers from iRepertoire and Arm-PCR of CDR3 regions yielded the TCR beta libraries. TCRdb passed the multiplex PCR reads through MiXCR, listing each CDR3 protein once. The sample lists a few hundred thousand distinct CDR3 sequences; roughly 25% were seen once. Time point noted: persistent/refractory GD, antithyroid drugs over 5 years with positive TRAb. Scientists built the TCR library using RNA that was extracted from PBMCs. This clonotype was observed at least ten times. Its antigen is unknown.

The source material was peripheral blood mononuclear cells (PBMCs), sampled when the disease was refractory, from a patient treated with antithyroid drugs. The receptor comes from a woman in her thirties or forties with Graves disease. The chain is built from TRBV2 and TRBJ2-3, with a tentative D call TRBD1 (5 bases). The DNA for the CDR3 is TGTGCCAGCAGTGGGACAAGGACACGAGATACGCAGTATTTT. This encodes CASSGTRTRDTQYF.